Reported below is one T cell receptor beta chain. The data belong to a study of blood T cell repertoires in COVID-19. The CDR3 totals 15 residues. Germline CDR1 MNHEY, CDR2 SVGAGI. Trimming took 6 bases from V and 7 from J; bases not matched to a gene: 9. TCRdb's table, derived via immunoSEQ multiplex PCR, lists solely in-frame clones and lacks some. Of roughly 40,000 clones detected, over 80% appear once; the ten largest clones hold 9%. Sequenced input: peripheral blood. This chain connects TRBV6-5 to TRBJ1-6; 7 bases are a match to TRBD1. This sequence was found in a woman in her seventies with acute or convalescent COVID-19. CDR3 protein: CASRRTGVGNSPLHF. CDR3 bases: TGTGCCAGCAGGAGAACAGGGGTCGGCAATTCACCCCTCCACTTT.